This T cell receptor beta chain was documented in a study of naive and memory T cell subsets. Study-level findings and limits: Possibly reflecting memory cells re-expressing CD45RA, a few larger clonotypes occurred in naive repertoires, especially CD8. TCR abundance followed a power law differing between naive and memory subsets. Findings for naive and memory subsets could not be checked against ground truth.

Both TRBC1 and TRBC2 were covered by a beta constant-region primer of two equimolar oligonucleotides. Nested alpha and beta constant-region primers with the SP2 primer drove four PCR rounds on ligated cDNA. TCRdb re-analysed the UMI-ligation and nested PCR reads in MiXCR, keeping a single row per CDR3 protein. The top ten clones hold around 3% of a sample with about 99,000 distinct CDR3 sequences, around 13% of them seen once. V shed 11 bases and J 2 bases; nucleotides not matched to a gene: 6. Per the germline V gene, CDR1 is MNHEY and CDR2 is SMNVEV (reference sequence). This CDR3 region has 13 residues. CD4+ T cell IFNgamma after overnight CMV lysate exposure gave donor CMV status. This clonotype has a handful of counts. Its antigen is unknown.

Source material: naive CD8+ T cells from blood. This sequence joins TRBV27 and TRBJ1-5; 7 bases line up with TRBD1. This clonotype was sampled from a human donor in good health. The CDR3 protein is CAGNRGRNQPQHF. In DNA, the CDR3 is TGTGCCGGAAACAGGGGACGCAATCAGCCCCAGCATTTT.